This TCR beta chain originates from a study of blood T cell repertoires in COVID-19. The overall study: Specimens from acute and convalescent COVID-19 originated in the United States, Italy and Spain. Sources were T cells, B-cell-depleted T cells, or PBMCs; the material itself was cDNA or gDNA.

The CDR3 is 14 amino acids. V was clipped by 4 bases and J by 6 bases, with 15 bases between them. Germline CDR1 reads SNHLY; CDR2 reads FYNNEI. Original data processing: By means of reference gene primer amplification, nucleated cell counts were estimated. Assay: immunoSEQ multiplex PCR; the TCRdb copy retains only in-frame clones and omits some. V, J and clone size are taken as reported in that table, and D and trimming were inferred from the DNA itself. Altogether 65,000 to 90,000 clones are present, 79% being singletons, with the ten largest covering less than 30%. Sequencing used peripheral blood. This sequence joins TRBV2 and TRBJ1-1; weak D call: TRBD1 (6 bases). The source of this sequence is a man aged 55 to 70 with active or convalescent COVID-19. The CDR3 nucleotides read TGTGCCAGCAGTGGAACCACAGGGCTGGCTGAAGCTTTCTTT. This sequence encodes CASSGTTGLAEAFF. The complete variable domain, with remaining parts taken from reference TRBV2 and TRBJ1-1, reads EPEVTQTPSHQVTQMGQEVILRCVPISNHLYFYWYRQILGQKVEFLVSFYNNEISEKSEIFDDQFSVERPDGSNFTLKIRSTKLEDSAMYFCASSGTTGLAEAFFGQGTRLTVV.